These 21 T cell receptor beta chains originate from one sample sequenced in a study of blood T cells in healthy people across ages. A second 7 to 11 cycle PCR used barcoded and J-beta primers. One entry per CDR3 protein, called by TCRdb with MiXCR from the 5' RACE reads. The sample comprises around 800,000 distinct CDR3 sequences, about a quarter of which are singletons, and 2.5% to 3.5% rests with the top ten. This sample also belongs to another study, concerning T cells of mothers and their children.

Specimen: blood. The origin of the receptors is a boy between 10 and 17 years old in good health.

The chain has TRBV6-2 or TRBV6-3 and TRBJ2-1, with 10 bases fitting TRBD2. This CDR3 comprises 16 residues. The trim removed 6 bases at V and 2 bases at J, leaving 7 bases unmatched. CDR1 is MNHEY and CDR2 is SVGEGT in the germline V gene. The CDR3 coding sequence is TGTGCCAGCAGCCCAGCGGGGGGGCATCCCTACAATGAGCAGTTCTTC. This encodes CASSPAGGHPYNEQFF.

This clonotype was seen a single time. The chain carries TRBV2 and TRBJ2-1; maybe TRBD2 (6 bases). The CDR3 is 13 residues long. Looked up from germline, CDR1 is SNHLY and CDR2 is FYNNEI. Trimming pared 7 bases from V and 8 bases from J, leaving 15 bases between. DNA for the CDR3: TGTGCCAGCATACAGTGGGGGGAGGATGAGCAGTTCTTC. The encoded protein is CASIQWGEDEQFF.

A few counts support this clonotype. The chain is built from TRBV12-3 or TRBV12-4 and TRBJ2-7, with 9 bases lining up with TRBD1. V trimming: 7 bases; J trimming: 1 base; junction bases outside the gene matches: 5. This CDR3 region has 14 residues. CDR3 sequence: CASNRQGGSYEQYF. Written as DNA, the CDR3 is TGTGCCAGCAACCGACAGGGGGGATCCTACGAGCAGTACTTC.

This clonotype showed up just a few times. The CDR3 here is CASSAGSGTEAFF. CDR3 nucleotides: TGCGCCAGCAGCGCTGGGTCCGGGACTGAAGCTTTCTTT. V is TRBV5-1 and J is TRBJ1-1, with no clear D. V was pared by 4 bases and J by 5 bases, with 12 bases between. The germline CDR1 and CDR2 sequences are SGHRS and YFSETQ. The CDR3 is 13 amino acids.

Regarding this clonotype: One base away lies a much larger clone, so this may be a sequencing read error. The chain joins TRBV5-4 to TRBJ2-5; TRBD2 is a possible D gene (6 bases). The CDR3 length is 13 residues. Trimming removed 4 bases at V and 0 bases at J, with 7 bases between. In germline, CDR1 is SGHNT, CDR2 YYREEE (reference sequence). For the CDR3, the DNA is TGTGCCAGCAGCCGGGAGTACCAAGAGACCCAGTACTTC. It yields the protein CASSREYQETQYF.

V usage is TRBV5-1 and J usage is TRBJ1-4; D not certain. The CDR3 extends over 12 amino acids. CDR1 and CDR2 from the germline V gene are SGHRS and YFSETQ. Trimming stripped 4 bases from V and 7 bases from J, with 8 bases between. CDR3 bases: TGCGCCAGCAGCCCGGTCGGTGAAAAACTGTTTTTT. It codes for CASSPVGEKLFF.

The V gene is TRBV9, the J gene TRBJ2-5; D is possibly TRBD2 (7 bases). The germline gives CDR1 SGDLS, CDR2 YYNGEE. This CDR3 is 12 amino acids long. V lost 0 bases and J 9 bases, leaving 9 bases between the germline ends. In nucleotides, the CDR3 is TGTGCCAGCAGCGTAGCGGGGGGCTCCCAGTACTTC. This gives the protein CASSVAGGSQYF.

This sequence joins TRBV6-6 and TRBJ2-5; weak D call: TRBD2 (6 bases). Germline CDR1 MNHNY, CDR2 SVGAGI (reference sequence). The CDR3 runs to 16 residues. Trimming stripped 2 bases from V and 1 base from J, with 14 bases between. CDR3 region: CASSYPGRRSQETQYF. CDR3 DNA sequence: TGTGCCAGCAGTTACCCAGGGAGGAGATCCCAAGAGACCCAGTACTTC.

The rearrangement uses TRBV7-2 and TRBJ2-1; tentatively, D is TRBD2 (7 bases). The DNA end lines up better with TRBJ2-7; the J call may be wrong. The CDR3 is 16 amino acids. Germline loops: CDR1 SGHTA, CDR2 FQGNSA. The CDR3 coding sequence is TGTGCCAGCAGCTTAGGGGGGGCCGGGGGGTACTACGAGCAGTACTTC. This codes for CASSLGGAGGYYEQYF.

This chain connects TRBV2 to TRBJ1-2; perhaps TRBD1 as D (5 bases). Trimming cost V 1 base and J 8 bases, with 8 bases left between them. The CDR3 is 12 amino acids. Germline V gene lookup returns CDR1 SNHLY and CDR2 FYNNEI. CDR3 loop: CASSEEEGGYTF. CDR3 in DNA: TGTGCCAGCAGTGAAGAAGAGGGGGGCTACACCTTC.

This clonotype has a handful of counts. The rearrangement links TRBV20-1 to TRBJ2-1; TRBD2 aligns across 8 bases. From germline, CDR1 is DFQATT and CDR2 SNEGSKA (reference sequence). The CDR3 runs 15 residues. The V and J ends lost 4 bases and 6 bases, in that order; junction bases with no gene match: 11. The CDR3 sequence: CSAIPYAGGGNEQFF. The CDR3 coding sequence is TGCAGTGCTATCCCCTACGCGGGGGGAGGCAATGAGCAGTTCTTC.

This CDR3 is CASSPFTTGGPYGYTF. In DNA, the CDR3 is TGTGCCAGCTCACCATTTACCACAGGGGGCCCGTATGGCTACACCTTC. V usage is TRBV18 and J usage is TRBJ1-2; 9 bases fit TRBD1. Losses at the gene ends were 2 bases for V and 5 bases for J; bases not matched to a gene: 9. The CDR3 consists of 16 residues. Germline lookup yields CDR1 KGHSH and CDR2 LQKENI. The variable domain in full, completed from reference TRBV18 and TRBJ1-2, reads NAGVMQNPRHLVRRRGQEARLRCSPMKGHSHVYWYRQLPEEGLKFMVYLQKENIIDESGMPKERFSAEFPKEGPSILRIQQVVRGDSAAYFCASSPFTTGGPYGYTFGSGTRLTVV.

V is TRBV12-3 or TRBV12-4 and J is TRBJ2-4; D is uncertain. V was cut by 3 bases and J by 1 base, with 10 bases left in between. This CDR3 is built from 15 residues. This chain's CDR3 is CASSLFGMAKNIQYF. CDR3 nucleotide sequence: TGTGCCAGCAGTTTGTTCGGCATGGCCAAAAACATTCAGTACTTC.

The chain carries TRBV10-3 and TRBJ2-7, with 7 bases that match TRBD1. Germline V gene sequence: CDR1 ENHRY, CDR2 SYGVKD. This CDR3 contains 12 residues. The V gene end was trimmed by 5 bases and the J gene end by 5 bases; junction bases not matched to a gene: 3. The CDR3 DNA is TGTGCCATCAGTCAGACAGGGAACGAGCAGTACTTC. Translated: CAISQTGNEQYF.

V gene TRBV5-1 combines with J gene TRBJ2-7, with 8 bases aligning to TRBD2. Germline V gives CDR1 SGHRS, CDR2 YFSETQ. The CDR3 extends over 14 amino acids. The junction had 8 bases not matched to a gene; V was cut back by 4 bases and J by 5 bases. Written as DNA, the CDR3 is TGCGCCAGCAGCGTTGCGGGGGGTCCCCACGAGCAGTACTTC. Protein: CASSVAGGPHEQYF.

This clonotype has more than one count but fewer than ten. The rearrangement links TRBV7-8 to TRBJ1-1, with D maybe TRBD1 (6 bases). The length of the CDR3 is 15 residues. Trimming stripped 2 bases from V and 6 bases from J, with 16 bases between. Germline V gives CDR1 SGHVS, CDR2 FQNEAQ. CDR3 sequence reads: CASSLRRGARAEAFF. The CDR3 DNA reads as TGTGCCAGCAGCTTACGGCGGGGGGCTCGTGCTGAAGCTTTCTTT.

This clonotype was detected a few times. This chain uses TRBV3-1 with TRBJ2-7; 12 nucleotides line up with TRBD1. V was pared by 6 bases and J by 0 bases, with 15 bases of the junction left unmatched. The CDR3 runs 19 residues. Looked up from germline, CDR1 is LGHDT and CDR2 is YNNKEL (reference sequence). The CDR3, as DNA: TGTGCCAGCAGACACACCGGGACAGGGGGCAACTCCCGCTCCTACGAGCAGTACTTC. Residues: CASRHTGTGGNSRSYEQYF.

This clonotype was seen more than once but under ten times. The gene calls are TRBV5-6 and TRBJ2-1, with 11 bases aligning to TRBD2. The CDR3 runs to 18 residues. The trim removed 2 bases at V and 10 bases at J, leaving 17 bases unmatched. Germline V CDR1 and CDR2: SGHDT, YYEEEE. CDR3 sequence: CASSFLSMLAGGGNEQFF. CDR3 bases: TGTGCCAGCAGCTTTCTTTCTATGCTAGCGGGAGGAGGCAACGAGCAGTTCTTC.

The V gene is TRBV9, the J gene TRBJ1-3; D unresolved. This CDR3 has 15 residues. The ends were cut back, 2 bases at V and 0 bases at J, with 9 bases in the middle. Germline CDR1 reads SGDLS; CDR2 reads YYNGEE. CDR3 amino acids: CASSVDGTSGNTIYF. The CDR3 bases are TGTGCCAGCAGCGTGGACGGAACCTCTGGAAACACCATATATTTT.

This clonotype was recorded a few times. The V and J genes are TRBV5-1 and TRBJ2-1; 10 positions match TRBD1. Germline V gives CDR1 SGHRS, CDR2 YFSETQ. V trimming: 0 bases; J trimming: 6 bases; junction bases outside the gene matches: 3. CDR3 length equals 15 residues. For the CDR3, the DNA is TGCGCCAGCAGCTTGGATGGACAGGGGGTCAATGAGCAGTTCTTC. Translated, it gives CASSLDGQGVNEQFF.

This clonotype appeared a few times. An end of the junction differs from the germline gene, which may be a read error. The chain is built from TRBV3-1 and TRBJ1-2; maybe TRBD1 (6 bases). This CDR3 has 14 amino acids. CDR1 is LGHDT and CDR2 is YNNKEL in the germline V gene (reference sequence). The CDR3 DNA follows: TGTGCCAGTAGCCAAGAAGACAGGTACTATGGCTACACCTTC. Its protein product is CASSQEDRYYGYTF.